This TCR beta chain was found in a study of shared clonotypes between healthy human individuals. The donor cohort consisted entirely of Caucasian adults residing in Nashville, Tennessee. In regard to this clone: A clone one base away is much larger, so this may be a read error. In the same sample, other DNA sequences code for this CDR3.

Each subset's genomic DNA was shared equally among a number of immunoSEQ plates. Sequencing of unsorted PBMC DNA was carried out using ten immunoSEQ deep assay plates. Profiled with immunoSEQ multiplex PCR; TCRdb holds only in-frame clones, not every one. Of roughly 96,000 clones listed, less than 50% are singletons. Germline V gene data show CDR1 as SGHDT and CDR2 as YYEEEE. The CDR3 sequence is 15 residues long. Trimming pared 5 bases from V and 0 bases from J, leaving 13 bases between. The source of this sequence is a woman in her thirties or forties in good health. Some clones in this sample may be carry-over from other donors' samples. The sequenced material came from PBMCs. V gene TRBV5-6 combines with J gene TRBJ2-3; D unclear. The CDR3 sequence: CASSVTAGSTDTQYF. The CDR3 DNA is TGTGCCAGCAGTGTTACGGCAGGCAGCACAGATACGCAGTATTTT. Using reference TRBV5-6 and TRBJ2-3 for the parts outside the CDR3, the full variable domain is DAGVTQSPTHLIKTRGQQVTLRCSPKSGHDTVSWYQQALGQGPQFIFQYYEEEERQRGNFPDRFSGHQFPNYSSELNVNALLLGDSALYLCASSVTAGSTDTQYFGPGTRLTVL.